The clone carrying this T cell receptor (beta chain) turned up a few times. This record comes from a study of T cells of healthy individuals. V shed 4 bases and J 2 bases; nucleotides not matched to a gene: 10. The germline CDR1 and CDR2 sequences are SGHKS and YYEKEE (reference sequence). The CDR3 covers 16 residues. TCRdb analysed the 5' RACE reads with MiXCR anew, one entry per CDR3 protein. In the table there are 40,000 to 60,000 distinct CDR3 sequences, under 15% of which are singletons. J is TRBJ2-7 and V is TRBV5-5; 9 nucleotides line up with TRBD2. The origin of this receptor is a human donor in good health. The CDR3 DNA is TGTGCCAGCAGCGGGAGGGCTAGCGGGGTAACCTACGAGCAGTACTTC. Translating it yields CASSGRASGVTYEQYF. Looking up the rest from reference TRBV5-5 and TRBJ2-7 gives the full variable domain: DAGVTQSPTHLIKTRGQQVTLRCSPISGHKSVSWYQQVLGQGPQFIFQYYEKEERGRGNFPDRFSARQFPNYSSELNVNALLLGDSALYLCASSGRASGVTYEQYFGPGTRLTVT.